This TCR beta chain was found in a study of shared clonotypes between healthy human individuals. Study outcomes and limitations: The study drew on few donors, limiting represented genetic and exposure-history diversity. Naive subsets tended to show greater estimated richness than memory subsets.

The V gene's germline CDR1 is SGDLS and CDR2 YYNGEE. The CDR3 runs 16 residues. V gave up 0 bases and J gave up 3 bases; unmatched junction bases: 7. This clone was recorded only once. Its antigen is not known. In the sorted-subset replicate PCRs, 150 to 200 ng DNA, around 30,000 T cell genomes, was used. Sequencing was performed with immunoSEQ multiplex PCR; in TCRdb, only in-frame clones are kept and a portion is missing. The table includes roughly 2.6 million clones, roughly nine tenths detected once. What was sequenced was naive CD4+ T cells sorted from blood. The subset denotes: CD45RA+ positively selected. The origin of this receptor is a young man in good health. The V call is TRBV9, the J call TRBJ2-3; TRBD2 aligns across 7 bases. Here the CDR3 DNA reads TGTGCCAGCAGCGTAGCCCGGGGGGTTGGAACAGATACGCAGTATTTT. The encoded protein is CASSVARGVGTDTQYF.